These T cell receptor beta chains were read from a single sample in a study of blood T cells in healthy people across ages. TCRdb used MiXCR to reprocess the 5' RACE reads, holding one entry per CDR3 protein. The data show over 950,000 distinct CDR3 sequences, around two fifths seen once. Sequencing was done on a sample of blood. Source of these receptors: a man aged 18-30 years in good health. CDR3s include the opening cysteine and the closing phenylalanine or tryptophan. The order of the fields is V gene, D gene, clone size, J gene, CDR3 DNA, CDR3 protein. D genes are given only for firm matches. Clone size is not always given. Where it is, it says once, few, many or a class for expanded clones.

TRBV10-3	.	.	TRBJ1-1	TGTGCCATCAGTACAGGGTCCACTGAAGCTTTCTTT	CAISTGSTEAFF
TRBV11-2	.	.	TRBJ2-7	TGTGCCAGCAGCTTAGGTCCCCTCTCCTACGAGCAGTACTTC	CASSLGPLSYEQYF
TRBV28	.	.	TRBJ1-2	TGTGCCAGCAGTTCCAGTCAGGGGAGCTATGGCTACACCTTC	CASSSSQGSYGYTF
TRBV7-2	TRBD2	.	TRBJ2-3	TGTGCCAGCAGCCGTCGGACTAGCGGGAGCACAGATACGCGGTATTTT	CASSRRTSGSTDTRYF
TRBV7-2	.	few	TRBJ1-6	TGTGCCAGCAGCAATGACCTTAATTCACCCCTCCACTTT	CASSNDLNSPLHF
TRBV4-3	.	.	TRBJ1-1	TGCGCCAGCAGCCAAGCCCGCGGAGACACTGAAGCTTTCTTT	CASSQARGDTEAFF
TRBV6-6	TRBD2	few	TRBJ2-7	TGTACCAGCAGTTACTTGGCTAGCGGGCACTACGAGCAGTACTTC	CTSSYLASGHYEQYF
TRBV5-1	.	many	TRBJ1-4	TGCGCCAGCAGCTTGGGGATTAATGAAAAACTGTTTTTT	CASSLGINEKLFF
TRBV7-2	TRBD2	.	TRBJ2-5	TGTGCCAGCGGCGGGACTAGCGGGGTCCTCAATGAGCAGTACTTC	CASGGTSGVLNEQYF
TRBV4-2	.	.	TRBJ1-2	TGTGCCAGCAGCCAAGATCCTTCCCGAGGCGGCTACACCTTC	CASSQDPSRGGYTF
TRBV6-1	TRBD1	.	TRBJ1-1	TGTGCCAGCAGTGAGAGGACAGGCGGTGAAACTGAAGCTTTCTTT	CASSERTGGETEAFF
TRBV7-9	TRBD2	.	TRBJ2-3	TGTGCCAGCAGCTCTACTGGCGGGGGGCCGCATACAGATACGCAGTATTTT	CASSSTGGGPHTDTQYF
TRBV12-3/TRBV12-4	.	few	TRBJ2-3	TGTGCCAGCAGTCCCCCACGGTTAGATACGCAGTATTTT	CASSPPRLDTQYF
TRBV7-8	.	.	TRBJ2-3	TGTGCCAGCAGCTTAGCCGCGGGGTTGACAGATACGCAGTATTTT	CASSLAAGLTDTQYF
TRBV9	.	.	TRBJ2-3	TGTGCCAGCAGCGTAGACCTGGGGGAAAGCACAGATACGCAGTATTTT	CASSVDLGESTDTQYF
TRBV4-3	.	few	TRBJ2-3	TGCGCCAGCAGCTCTCCAATGGGGGGCACAGATACGCAGTATTTT	CASSSPMGGTDTQYF
TRBV29-1	.	.	TRBJ2-1	TGCAGCGTTGACGGGACGGATTCCTACGAGCAGTTCTTC	CSVDGTDSYEQFF
TRBV20-1	TRBD1	few	TRBJ1-4	TGCAGTGGGTCCGGGACAGGTGAAAAACTGTTTTTT	CSGSGTGEKLFF
TRBV9	TRBD1	.	TRBJ2-5	TGTGCCAGCGGTAGGGACAGGGAGGGAGAGACCCAGTACTTC	CASGRDREGETQYF
TRBV6-6	.	few	TRBJ1-4	TGTGCCAGCAGCCCACAGGGAATAAGTGAAAAACTGTTTTTT	CASSPQGISEKLFF
TRBV12-3/TRBV12-4	TRBD1	.	TRBJ2-5	TGTGCCAGTACAACAGGGGCCCAGGGCCTTCAAGAGACCCAGTACTTC	CASTTGAQGLQETQYF
TRBV16	.	few	TRBJ1-2	TGTGCCAGCAGCCAGAGCCCAGACTATGGCTACACCTTC	CASSQSPDYGYTF
TRBV12-3/TRBV12-4	.	.	TRBJ1-2	TGTGCCAGCAGAACAGGGATGGGGGGCTACACCTTC	CASRTGMGGYTF
TRBV28	.	.	TRBJ2-4	TGTGCCAGCAGTAAGGTTTCCGGCCAAAGGGAGTGGCAGTACTTC	CASSKVSGQREWQYF
TRBV20-1	TRBD1	.	TRBJ2-2	TGCAGTGTTCGACAGGGAAACACCGGGGAGCTGTTTTTT	CSVRQGNTGELFF
TRBV5-1	TRBD1	few	TRBJ2-3	TGCGCCAGCAGCTCCAAAGACAGGGGACCAGATACGCAGTATTTT	CASSSKDRGPDTQYF
TRBV9	TRBD2	few	TRBJ2-3	TGTGCCAGCAGCTTTAGTGGGCTAGCGGGAGATACGCAGTATTTT	CASSFSGLAGDTQYF
TRBV6-1	TRBD2	.	TRBJ2-3	TGTGCCAGCAGTCCCCTAGCGGGGGGCCCTACCACAGATACGCAGTATTTT	CASSPLAGGPTTDTQYF
TRBV5-5	.	few	TRBJ1-5	TGTGCCAGCAGCTTGACCGGGGGCATTGGGGGTCAACCCCAGCATTTT	CASSLTGGIGGQPQHF
TRBV4-3	TRBD2	few	TRBJ2-3	TGCGCCAGCAGCCAAGATCCAATTTGGACTAGCGGGGGGGCAGGCGATACGCAGTATTTT	CASSQDPIWTSGGAGDTQYF
TRBV11-2	TRBD2	.	TRBJ2-1	TGTGCCAGCAGCTTAACGTCTCGACTAGCGGGGGACAATGAGCAGTTCTTC	CASSLTSRLAGDNEQFF
TRBV12-3/TRBV12-4	.	few	TRBJ2-7	TGTGCCAGCAGTTTGGGGGGCTTTGACGACGAGCAGTACTTC	CASSLGGFDDEQYF
TRBV4-2	TRBD2	many	TRBJ2-3	TGTGCCAGCAGCCAAGATCTGGCGGGGGGGCCCACAGATACGCAGTATTTT	CASSQDLAGGPTDTQYF
TRBV2	TRBD1	few	TRBJ1-3	TGTGCCAGCAGTGCGAACAGGGGTCCCTCTGGAAACACCATATATTTT	CASSANRGPSGNTIYF
TRBV12-3/TRBV12-4	.	few	TRBJ2-5	TGTGCCAGCAGTTTAGCGGGCTTAGGGGAGACCCAGTACTTC	CASSLAGLGETQYF
TRBV18	.	few	TRBJ2-7	TGTGCCAGCTCAGCGGCGGACGCTTACGAGCAGTACTTC	CASSAADAYEQYF
TRBV2	.	.	TRBJ2-3	TGTGCCAGCACTCTAGGTACAGATACGCAGTATTTT	CASTLGTDTQYF
TRBV12-3/TRBV12-4	.	.	TRBJ2-7	TGTGCCAGCAGCCTAACGACCGCGAACAATGAGCAGTACTTC	CASSLTTANNEQYF
TRBV5-5	TRBD1	.	TRBJ1-6	TGTGCCAGCAGCTCGATAGGGGGCAATTCACCCCTCCACTTT	CASSSIGGNSPLHF
TRBV20-1	.	few	TRBJ2-1	TGCAGTGCTAAAGACCCGAACAATGAGCAGTTCTTC	CSAKDPNNEQFF
TRBV5-1	TRBD1	few	TRBJ2-2	TGCGCCAGCAGCCCTGCTCTATCAACGGACAGGGTAGGCACCGGGGAGCTGTTTTTT	CASSPALSTDRVGTGELFF
TRBV25-1	TRBD1	few	TRBJ1-1	TGTGCCAGCAGTCCTCGGACAGGGGGGAAGAACACTGAAGCTTTCTTT	CASSPRTGGKNTEAFF
TRBV20-1	.	few	TRBJ1-1	TGCAGTGCTCCAAATAACCAGGGGAACACTGAAGCTTTCTTT	CSAPNNQGNTEAFF
TRBV27	.	.	TRBJ1-1	TGTGCCAGCACCATAAGTAGGGGAAGGAACACTGAAGCTTTCTTT	CASTISRGRNTEAFF
TRBV7-9	TRBD1	.	TRBJ2-3	TGTGCCAGCAGCCCGAAGACAGGGGAGACCACAGATACGCAGTATTTT	CASSPKTGETTDTQYF
TRBV6-5	.	.	TRBJ1-1	TGTGCCAGCAGCCGGGGGAGCACTGAAGCTTTCTTT	CASSRGSTEAFF
TRBV12-3/TRBV12-4	.	.	TRBJ1-1	TGTGCCAGCAGTTCCTTCGGACAGCACGAAGCTTTCTTT	CASSSFGQHEAFF
TRBV12-3/TRBV12-4	TRBD1	few	TRBJ2-4	TGTGCCAGCAGTTTAGGGCCGACAGGGGCCAAAAACATTCAGTACTTC	CASSLGPTGAKNIQYF
TRBV7-2	TRBD1	.	TRBJ2-7	TGTGCCAGCAGCTTGAGTTCCGGGACAGGCTCCTACGAGCAGTACTTC	CASSLSSGTGSYEQYF
TRBV29-1	.	.	TRBJ1-1	TGCAGCGTTGTTTCTGGACAATTGAACACTGAAGCTTTCTTT	CSVVSGQLNTEAFF
TRBV29-1	.	.	TRBJ2-3	TGCAACGTGGACACAGATACGCAGTATTTT	CNVDTDTQYF
TRBV6-6	.	.	TRBJ2-1	TGTGCCAGCTCCTACACAGCCGACAATGAGCAGTTCTTC	CASSYTADNEQFF